Listed here are 20 T cell receptor beta chains from one sample, sequenced in a study of shared clonotypes between healthy human individuals (dated by TCRdb to 2020 to 2022). CD8 naive samples were obtained by positive selection for CCR7 among CD45RO-negative cells, yielding a CD45RA+CCR7+ population from which TemRA cells were excluded. The library was prepared using the immunoSEQ multiplex PCR assay. Drawn from immuneACCESS, this table holds only the in-frame rearrangements with V and J called that TCRdb kept. Clones are partly lost; checked studies trace under half to an unresolved V gene and leave the rest unexplained. Here the sample has just over 2,000,000 clones; around 96% occur a single time. The ten largest make up about 1.1% of the sample. The source material was naive CD8+ T cells sorted from blood. The cell subset or site label, as the study defines it: CD45RA+CCR7+. The source is a man between 18 and 35 years old in good health.

The V and J genes are TRBV29-1 and TRBJ2-7, with TRBD1 identical over 8 bases. CDR3 length: 14 amino acids. From germline, CDR1 is SQVTM and CDR2 ANQGSEA. V lost 2 bases, J lost 2 bases, and 5 bases stayed unmatched. CDR3 loop: CSVEPGGATYEQYF. The DNA of the CDR3 is TGCAGCGTTGAACCAGGGGGCGCAACCTACGAGCAGTACTTC.

This rearrangement joins TRBV4-1 to TRBJ1-1; TRBD1 is a possible D gene (5 bases). Germline loops: CDR1 MGHRA, CDR2 YSYEKL. Trimming shortened V by 4 bases and J by 0 bases, and 18 bases separated the two germline ends. The CDR3 covers 17 residues. The CDR3 reads CASSPGRIRSMNTEAFF. DNA for the CDR3: TGCGCCAGCAGCCCGGGACGGATTCGGTCTATGAACACTGAAGCTTTCTTT.

A word on this clone: Different DNA sequences within this sample yield the same CDR3. This CDR3 is CASSLTGGGTYEQYF. In nucleotides, the CDR3 is TGTGCCAGCAGTTTAACAGGGGGGGGCACCTACGAGCAGTACTTC. This sequence joins TRBV27 and TRBJ2-7; D perhaps matches TRBD1 (8 bases). This CDR3 has 15 amino acids. V gave up 2 bases and J gave up 2 bases, with 13 bases separating them. Germline assignment: CDR1 MNHEY and CDR2 SMNVEV (reference sequence).

This chain connects TRBV4-3 to TRBJ2-3; D is perhaps TRBD1 (5 bases). The germline V gene encodes CDR1 LGHNA and CDR2 YSLEER. With 0 bases removed from V and 0 bases from J, the gap between germline ends came to 19 bases. This CDR3 is 19 amino acids long. Here the CDR3 reads CASSQDPPGAESSTDTQYF. The CDR3 coding sequence is TGCGCCAGCAGCCAAGATCCCCCTGGGGCGGAGTCGAGCACAGATACGCAGTATTTT.

This clone has only one observation. The V call is TRBV5-5, the J call TRBJ2-7; no firm D call. With 4 bases removed from V and 7 bases from J, the gap between germline ends came to 9 bases. CDR3 length: 11 residues. CDR1 and CDR2 (germline): SGHKS, YYEKEE (reference sequence). CDR3 DNA: TGTGCCAGCAGCGTTAACGGTGAGCAGTACTTC. This codes for CASSVNGEQYF.

The chain recombines TRBV4-3 with TRBJ1-3; TRBD1 might be the D (6 bases). Trimming pared 0 bases from V and 4 bases from J, leaving 13 bases between. Germline lookup yields CDR1 LGHNA and CDR2 YSLEER. The CDR3 length is 16 residues. CDR3 region: CASSQDFGGPGNTIYF. The CDR3, as DNA: TGCGCCAGCAGCCAAGATTTTGGGGGGCCAGGAAACACCATATATTTT.

The chain recombines TRBV7-6 with TRBJ2-5; 7 positions match TRBD1. V lost 5 bases, J lost 3 bases, and 9 bases stayed unmatched. From germline, CDR1 is SGHVS and CDR2 FNYEAQ. The CDR3 is 15 residues long. The CDR3 bases are TGTGCCAGCAGCATCAGGACAGGTTTAGAAGAGACCCAGTACTTC. This codes for CASSIRTGLEETQYF. The variable domain in full, completed from reference TRBV7-6 and TRBJ2-5, reads GAGVSQSPRYKVTKRGQDVALRCDPISGHVSLYWYRQALGQGPEFLTYFNYEAQQDKSGLPNDRFSAERPEGSISTLTIQRTEQRDSAMYRCASSIRTGLEETQYFGPGTRLLVL.

The chain employs TRBV5-1 and TRBJ1-6; 8 bases map to TRBD1. The CDR3 has 18 residues. The V segment lost 0 bases and the J segment 5 bases; nucleotides outside the gene matches: 10. Germline values: CDR1 SGHRS, CDR2 YFSETQ. CDR3 nucleotide sequence: TGCGCCAGCAGCTTGGCCAAGACAGGGGTGAGGGATAATTCACCCCTCCACTTT. The encoded protein is CASSLAKTGVRDNSPLHF. Together with reference TRBV5-1 and TRBJ1-6, the CDR3 gives the full variable domain: KAGVTQTPRYLIKTRGQQVTLSCSPISGHRSVSWYQQTPGQGLQFLFEYFSETQRNKGNFPGRFSGRQFSNSRSEMNVSTLELGDSALYLCASSLAKTGVRDNSPLHFGNGTRLTVT.

This clone came up a few times. The rearrangement uses TRBV10-3 and TRBJ1-2, with D uncertain. CDR1 ENHRY and CDR2 SYGVKD come from the germline V gene. The CDR3 runs 13 residues. The V end lost 3 bases, the J end lost 8 bases, and 13 bases lay between the germline ends. The CDR3 DNA is TGTGCCATCAGTGACTATGAGACGCACGGCTACACCTTC. The encoded protein is CAISDYETHGYTF.

V is TRBV15 and J is TRBJ2-7; 8 bases are a match to TRBD1. V lost 0 bases to trimming and J lost 0 bases; unmatched junction nucleotides: 7. This CDR3 contains 17 residues. Germline V gives CDR1 LNHNV, CDR2 YYDKDF (reference sequence). As DNA, the CDR3 is TGTGCCACCAGCAGAGATCTCGGGACAGGAAACTCCTACGAGCAGTACTTC. This encodes CATSRDLGTGNSYEQYF.

This clone showed up just once. The J gene is TRBJ1-5, the V gene TRBV4-3; D gene unclear. Germline lookup yields CDR1 LGHNA and CDR2 YSLEER. V was trimmed by 0 bases and J by 11 bases, leaving 17 bases between them. CDR3 length: 15 amino acids. The CDR3 region is CASSQDVYEGGAQHF. CDR3 sequence (DNA): TGCGCCAGCAGCCAAGATGTTTACGAAGGTGGGGCCCAGCATTTT.

The rearrangement links TRBV5-4 to TRBJ2-3, with TRBD2 matching 10 bases. The CDR3 extends over 19 amino acids. Looked up from germline, CDR1 is SGHNT and CDR2 is YYREEE (reference sequence). After removal of 4 bases from V and 2 bases from J, the junction contained 16 bases not matched to a gene. As DNA, the CDR3 is TGTGCCAGCAGCCCCGGGGGGAGTTCACTAGCGGGGCACACAGATACGCAGTATTTT. This sequence encodes CASSPGGSSLAGHTDTQYF.

The chain has TRBV6-6 and TRBJ2-3; D is undetermined. CDR1 is MNHNY and CDR2 is SVGAGI in the germline V gene (reference sequence). The V end was cut by 8 bases, the J end by 0 bases, with 9 bases between. The CDR3 contains 13 residues. CDR3 region: CASESTSTDTQYF. DNA of the CDR3: TGTGCCAGCGAGAGTACTAGCACAGATACGCAGTATTTT.

V usage is TRBV7-6 and J usage is TRBJ1-1; D might be TRBD1 (5 bases). This CDR3 comprises 12 residues. Germline V CDR1 and CDR2: SGHVS, FNYEAQ. Trimming pared 6 bases from V and 4 bases from J, leaving 9 bases between. The CDR3 DNA follows: TGTGCCAGCAGAGGGGAGAGCACTGAAGCTTTCTTT. It yields the protein CASRGESTEAFF.

This clone was counted only a few times. The chain couples TRBV27 to TRBJ2-7, with D maybe TRBD1 (6 bases). Germline CDR1 and CDR2: MNHEY and SMNVEV (reference sequence). The V gene lost 5 bases and the J gene lost 3 bases, with 17 bases spanning the gap. This CDR3 spans 15 amino acids. As DNA, the CDR3 is TGTGCCAGCAGTGTCTACTCAGGGGTGATCTACGAGCAGTACTTC. This translates into CASSVYSGVIYEQYF.

This chain uses TRBV4-2 with TRBJ2-5; 9 bases map to TRBD1. This CDR3 spans 15 amino acids. J was trimmed by 5 bases and V by 4 bases; bases with no gene match: 8. Germline V gene data show CDR1 as LGHNA and CDR2 as YNFKEQ. The CDR3 DNA follows: TGTGCCAGCAGCCCGGAACAGGGGGCTCGGGAGACCCAGTACTTC. Translated, it gives CASSPEQGARETQYF.

The chain recombines TRBV5-4 with TRBJ2-2, with 8 bases aligning to TRBD1. Trimming removed 5 bases from V and 9 bases from J; junction bases left unmatched: 12. CDR3 size: 15 residues. The germline gives CDR1 SGHNT, CDR2 YYREEE (reference sequence). The CDR3 bases are TGTGCCAGCAGTTCCCCAGCAGGGGGCTCGTGGGAGCTGTTTTTT. Encoded protein: CASSSPAGGSWELFF. Complete variable domain (other parts from reference TRBV5-4 and TRBJ2-2): ETGVTQSPTHLIKTRGQQVTLRCSSQSGHNTVSWYQQALGQGPQFIFQYYREEENGRGNFPPRFSGLQFPNYSSELNVNALELDDSALYLCASSSPAGGSWELFFGEGSRLTVL.

The genes are TRBV4-1 and TRBJ2-7; D gene unclear. The V gene's germline CDR1 is MGHRA and CDR2 YSYEKL. V was clipped by 4 bases and J by 4 bases, with 11 bases between them. The CDR3 has 13 residues. CDR3 nucleotide sequence: TGCGCCAGCAGCCTCCGACCTCTTTACGAGCAGTACTTC. Protein product: CASSLRPLYEQYF.

Turning to this clone: Mismatch with germline at one junction end may stem from a read error. This sample also contains other DNA sequences that code for the same CDR3. The rearrangement uses TRBV7-9 and TRBJ1-2; 7 bases line up with TRBD1. Germline V CDR1 and CDR2: SEHNR, FQNEAQ (reference sequence). This CDR3 contains 15 residues. CDR3 in amino acids: CASSLGWDSFYGYTF. The CDR3 DNA reads as TGCGCCAGCAGCTTAGGCTGGGACAGTTTCTATGGCTACACCTTC.

A word on this clone: This sample also contains other DNA sequences that code for the same CDR3. The chain combines TRBV9 with TRBJ1-5, with D possibly being TRBD1 (5 bases). Germline CDR1 is SGDLS and CDR2 is YYNGEE. This CDR3 is 14 amino acids long. The V and J ends lost 0 bases and 6 bases respectively, with 10 bases between them. DNA of the CDR3: TGTGCCAGCAGCGTAGGGGGGGGATCTCAGCCCCAGCATTTT. Its protein is CASSVGGGSQPQHF.